This entry describes one TCR beta chain. What it binds is unknown. The treatment is: approximately nine-day PBMC culture with coronavirus spike peptide pools or control peptides (ViraFEST assay). Those CD4+ T cells from the unexposed donor predate the COVID-19 pandemic (2011-2018). ViraFEST used peptide pools to expand antigen-specific T cells and subsequently sequenced their TCRs. The data derive from a study of vaccination and CD4 T cells after COVID-19. About the study: Overlapping peptides covering the spike proteins of SARS-CoV-2, HCoV-NL63, HCoV-OC43 and HCoV-229E were added to stimulate cells.

With the Oncomine TCR Beta short-read assay, DNA from cultured CD4+ T cells was sequenced. Cultured CD4+ T cells were the source of extracted genomic DNA. TCRdb independently ran MiXCR on the PCR reads; one entry per CDR3 protein. The sample holds about 10,000 distinct CDR3 sequences, around 29% seen once. This CDR3 is built from 15 residues. V lost 0 bases to trimming and J lost 3 bases, with 13 bases between them. The germline gives CDR1 SGHKS, CDR2 YYEKEE (reference sequence). The sequence came from a human donor in good health. Sequences were obtained from CD4+ T cells from blood, cultured in vitro. The chain carries TRBV5-5 and TRBJ2-7; D may be TRBD1 or TRBD2 (6 bases each). CDR3 nucleotide sequence: TGTGCCAGCAGCTTGGCCGTGGGGGGCGACTACGAGCAGTACTTC. It specifies CASSLAVGGDYEQYF.